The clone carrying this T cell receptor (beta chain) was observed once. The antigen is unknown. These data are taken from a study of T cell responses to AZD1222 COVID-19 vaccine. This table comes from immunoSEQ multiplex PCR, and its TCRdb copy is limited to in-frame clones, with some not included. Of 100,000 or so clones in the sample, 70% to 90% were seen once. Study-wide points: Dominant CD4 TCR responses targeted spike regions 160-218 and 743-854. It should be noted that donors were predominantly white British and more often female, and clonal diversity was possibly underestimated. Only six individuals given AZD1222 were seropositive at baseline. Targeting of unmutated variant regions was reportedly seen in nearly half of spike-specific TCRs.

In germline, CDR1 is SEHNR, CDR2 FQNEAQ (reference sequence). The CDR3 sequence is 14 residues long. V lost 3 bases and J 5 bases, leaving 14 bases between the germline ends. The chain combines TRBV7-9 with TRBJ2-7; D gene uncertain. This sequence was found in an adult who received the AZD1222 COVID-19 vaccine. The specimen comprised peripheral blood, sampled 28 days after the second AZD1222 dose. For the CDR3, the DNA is TGTGCCAGCAGCTTCCTTTTAGGGTTTCACGAGCAGTACTTC. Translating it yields CASSFLLGFHEQYF.